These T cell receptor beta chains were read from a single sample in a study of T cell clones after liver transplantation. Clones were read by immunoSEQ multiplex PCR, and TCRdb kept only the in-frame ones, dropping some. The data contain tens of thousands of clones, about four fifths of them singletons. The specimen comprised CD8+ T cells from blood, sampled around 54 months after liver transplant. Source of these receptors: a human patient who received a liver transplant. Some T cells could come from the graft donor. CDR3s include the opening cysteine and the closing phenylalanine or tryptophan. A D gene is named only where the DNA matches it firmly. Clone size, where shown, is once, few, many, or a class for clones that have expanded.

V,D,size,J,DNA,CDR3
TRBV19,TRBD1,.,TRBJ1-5,TGTGCCAGTAGTATACCGGACAGGCTAGGTCAGCCCCAGCATTTT,CASSIPDRLGQPQHF
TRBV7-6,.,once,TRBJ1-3,TGTGCCAGCAGCTTAAGTCAGAGCTCTGGAAACACCATATATTTT,CASSLSQSSGNTIYF
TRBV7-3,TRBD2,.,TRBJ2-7,TGTGCCAGCAGCTTGGGAGGGAACTACGAGCAGTACTTC,CASSLGGNYEQYF
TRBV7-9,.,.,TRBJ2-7,TGTGCCAGCAGCAACACAGGAGATTCCTACGAGCAGTACTTC,CASSNTGDSYEQYF
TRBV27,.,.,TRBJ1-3,TGTGCCAGCAGTTTAAGCTCTGGAAACACCATATATTTT,CASSLSSGNTIYF
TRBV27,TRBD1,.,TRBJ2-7,TGTGCCAGCAGTCCAGAGGGGGCGAGGGCCGAGCAGTACTTC,CASSPEGARAEQYF
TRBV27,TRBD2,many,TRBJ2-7,TGTGCCAGCAGTTTAGAACCGGGACTAGCGTACGAGCAGTACTTC,CASSLEPGLAYEQYF
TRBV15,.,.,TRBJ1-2,TGTGCCACCAGCAGGCAGCACTCACTGGACGGCTACACCTTC,CATSRQHSLDGYTF
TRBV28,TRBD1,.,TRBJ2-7,TGTGCCGCCAACCAGGGACAGGTGAATTACGAGCAGTACTTC,CAANQGQVNYEQYF
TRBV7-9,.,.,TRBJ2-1,TGTGCCAGCACCGGGACAGAGCAGTTCTTC,CASTGTEQFF
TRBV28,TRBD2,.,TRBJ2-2,TGTGCCAGCAGTTTAGTAGAGCGGGGGAACACCGGGGAGCTGTTTTTT,CASSLVERGNTGELFF
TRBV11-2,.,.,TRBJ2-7,TGTGCCAGCAGCCCGAACAGGGCCTACGAGCAGTACTTC,CASSPNRAYEQYF
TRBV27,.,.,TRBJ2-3,TGTGCCAGCAGTTTTGTGGGGGACACAGATACGCAGTATTTT,CASSFVGDTDTQYF
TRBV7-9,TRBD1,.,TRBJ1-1,TGTGCCAGCAGCTCCGGACAGGTTAACACTGAAGCTTTCTTT,CASSSGQVNTEAFF
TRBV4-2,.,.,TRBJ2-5,TGTGCCAGCAGCCAAGAGAGTCTAGTCCAAGAGACCCAGTACTTC,CASSQESLVQETQYF
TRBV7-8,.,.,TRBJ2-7,TGTGCCAGCAGCTTCGGGACCCAGGCGTACGAGCAGTACTTC,CASSFGTQAYEQYF
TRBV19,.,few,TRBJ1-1,TGTGCCAGCGGGGTGGGGTCCGACACTGAAGCTTTCTTT,CASGVGSDTEAFF
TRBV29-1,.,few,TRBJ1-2,TGCAGCGTGGCCTACAAAACGACTGCCTATGGCTACACCTTC,CSVAYKTTAYGYTF
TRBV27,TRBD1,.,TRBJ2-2,TGTGCCAGCAGAACAGGGGGGTCCGGGGAGCTGTTTTTT,CASRTGGSGELFF
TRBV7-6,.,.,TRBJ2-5,TGTGCCAGCAGCTGGGACCGCGGAGAGACCCAGTACTTC,CASSWDRGETQYF
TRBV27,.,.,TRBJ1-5,TGTGCCAGCAGTTTTTCAGGGAACAATCAGCCCCAGCATTTT,CASSFSGNNQPQHF
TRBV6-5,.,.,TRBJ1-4,TGTGCCAGCAGTTACTCCGCAGGGACGAGTGAAAAACTGTTTTTT,CASSYSAGTSEKLFF
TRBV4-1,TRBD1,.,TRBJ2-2,TGCGCCAGCAGCCAAGAGGGGACAGACACCGGGGAGCTGTTTTTT,CASSQEGTDTGELFF
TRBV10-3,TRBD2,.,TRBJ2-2,TGTGCCATCGATAGCGGGGGGGCCCCCGGGGAGCTGTTTTTT,CAIDSGGAPGELFF
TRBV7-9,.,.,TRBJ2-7,TGTGCCAGCAGCCCCCAGGGCGACGAGCAGTACTTC,CASSPQGDEQYF
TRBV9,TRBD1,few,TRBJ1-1,TGTGCCAGCAGCCCACGGACAGGGGGCTTTATGAACACTGAAGCTTTCTTT,CASSPRTGGFMNTEAFF
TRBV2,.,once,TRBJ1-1,TGTGCCAGCAGTGGGGGGAACACTGAAGCTTTCTTT,CASSGGNTEAFF
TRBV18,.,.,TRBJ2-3,TGTGCCAGCTCTTCCGGGGCTAGCAGCACAGATACGCAGTATTTT,CASSSGASSTDTQYF
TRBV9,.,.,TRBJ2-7,TGTGCCAGCAGCGTAGGCGCAGGGTCCAACGAGCAGTACTTC,CASSVGAGSNEQYF
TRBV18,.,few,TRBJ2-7,TGTGCCAGCTCACCCCCGGACTCCTACGAGCAGTACTTC,CASSPPDSYEQYF
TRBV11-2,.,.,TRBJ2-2,TGTGCCAGCAGCTTCATACAGGGGAACACCGGGGAGCTGTTTTTT,CASSFIQGNTGELFF
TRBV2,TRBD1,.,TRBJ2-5,TGTGCCAGCAGTGAGGCCAGGGGGCGATGGGAGACCCAGTACTTC,CASSEARGRWETQYF
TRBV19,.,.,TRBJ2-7,TGTGCCAGTAGCGTGGGTTCCTACGAGCAGTACTTC,CASSVGSYEQYF
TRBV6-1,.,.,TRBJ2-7,TGTGCCAGCTCCTACGAGCAGTACTTC,CASSYEQYF
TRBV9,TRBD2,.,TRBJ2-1,TGTGCCAGCAGCGTAGTTAGCGGGGGGGCTTACGAGCAGTTCTTC,CASSVVSGGAYEQFF
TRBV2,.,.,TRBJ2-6,TGTGCCACGTGGGCCTCTGGGGCCAACGTCCTGACTTTC,CATWASGANVLTF
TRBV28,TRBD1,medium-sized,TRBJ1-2,TGTGCCAGCAGTCCCCGGACAGGGGGTACCTATGGCTACACCTTC,CASSPRTGGTYGYTF
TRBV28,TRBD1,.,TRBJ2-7,TGTGCCAGCAGTTGGACAGGGCTCGAGCAGTACTTC,CASSWTGLEQYF
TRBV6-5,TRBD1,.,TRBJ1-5,TGTGCCAGCAGTGTACAGGGGGGACTAAATCAGCCCCAGCATTTT,CASSVQGGLNQPQHF
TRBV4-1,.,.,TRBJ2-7,TGCGCCAGCAGCCAAGAAGCGAGCCTCTACGAGCAGTACTTC,CASSQEASLYEQYF